These T cell receptor beta chains were read from a single sample in a study of T cells in Graves' hyperthyroidism and ophthalmopathy. TCRdb ran MiXCR on the multiplex PCR reads and lists one entry per CDR3 protein. The sample shows approximately 400,000 distinct CDR3 sequences, more than 12% of them seen only once. Specimen: blood. Source of these receptors: a young woman with Graves' ophthalmopathy. The CDR3 runs from the conserved cysteine through the conserved F or W. A D gene is named only where the DNA matches it firmly. Not all rows give a size; the values are once, few, many and, for expanded clones, a class.

.,.,TRBV7-9,TRBJ2-6,TGTGCCAGCAGCTTAGATTGGGTTCCTGGGGCCAACGTCCTGACTTTC,CASSLDWVPGANVLTF
TRBD1,many,TRBV6-1,TRBJ1-5,TGTGCCAGCAACCAGGGGGAGAATCAGCCCCAGCATTTT,CASNQGENQPQHF
.,many,TRBV9,TRBJ2-3,TGTGCCAGCAGCGTAAGGTCGAGCACAGATACGCAGTATTTT,CASSVRSSTDTQYF
.,many,TRBV19,TRBJ1-1,TGTGCCAGTAGTATAGCCCACAGGGCACTTGGCACTGAAGCTTTCTTT,CASSIAHRALGTEAFF
.,many,TRBV12-3/TRBV12-4,TRBJ2-3,TGTGCCAGCAGCCGGCAGGGGGGTTTCCTGACAGATACGCAGTATTTT,CASSRQGGFLTDTQYF
TRBD1,many,TRBV12-3/TRBV12-4,TRBJ1-2,TGTGCCAGCAGTGCACAGGGGGATGGCTACACCTTC,CASSAQGDGYTF
.,.,TRBV6-2/TRBV6-3,TRBJ1-5,TGTGCCAGCAGTGTGACGGGGTGGCAGCCCCAGCATTTT,CASSVTGWQPQHF
.,few,TRBV6-4,TRBJ1-2,TGTGCCAGTTTGGGACCATCGGACGGCTACACCTTC,CASLGPSDGYTF
.,few,TRBV7-2,TRBJ1-2,TGTGCCAGCGCGGTCCAGGGAGGGATGGACTATGGCTACACCTTC,CASAVQGGMDYGYTF
TRBD1,few,TRBV5-6,TRBJ1-4,TGTGCCAGCAGCCCGAGACAGGGGGGGAAGAATGAAAAACTGTTTTTT,CASSPRQGGKNEKLFF
.,few,TRBV6-1,TRBJ2-5,TGTGCCAGCAGTGAAGACCTATTAGCTGGGGAGACCCAGTACTTC,CASSEDLLAGETQYF
.,many,TRBV6-5,TRBJ2-7,TGTGCCAGCAGTTACGGGGGGCAGGGGTCCTACGAGCAGTACTTC,CASSYGGQGSYEQYF
.,many,TRBV7-8,TRBJ2-7,TGTGCCAGCAGAGGTTTAACAGTAGGCGAGCAGTACTTC,CASRGLTVGEQYF
.,few,TRBV19,TRBJ1-1,TGTGCCAGTAGTAAGGCCCTGAACACTGAAGCTTTCTTT,CASSKALNTEAFF
.,many,TRBV9,TRBJ1-1,TGTGCCAGCAGCCGTAGGTGGGGAGGGGACACTGAAGCTTTCTTT,CASSRRWGGDTEAFF
.,many,TRBV20-1,TRBJ2-7,TGCAGTGCTTTGTACAGAAGTGACGAGCAGTACTTC,CSALYRSDEQYF
.,many,TRBV28,TRBJ1-1,TGTGCCAGCAGTCCCGGGGAGGTCGAAGCTTTCTTT,CASSPGEVEAFF
.,many,TRBV5-6,TRBJ1-2,TGTGCCAGCAGCCATCGAAGGCATTGCTATGGCTACACCTTC,CASSHRRHCYGYTF
.,few,TRBV9,TRBJ1-2,TGTGCCAGCAGTGACGGTGTAATCTATGGCTACACCTTC,CASSDGVIYGYTF
.,many,TRBV7-2,TRBJ1-1,TGTGCCAGCAGCTTGACATTTGTTAACACTGAAGCTTTCTTT,CASSLTFVNTEAFF
TRBD2,few,TRBV19,TRBJ2-4,TGTGCCAGTAGTCCCCAGCGGGCTAGCGGGGGGGACGCGAGCAAAAACATTCAGTACTTC,CASSPQRASGGDASKNIQYF
.,many,TRBV18,TRBJ1-3,TGTGCCAGCTCACCTAGACTGCAGGACACCATATATTTT,CASSPRLQDTIYF
.,few,TRBV28,TRBJ1-6,TGTGCCAGCAGTTTATTCGGGGATTCACCCCTCCACTTT,CASSLFGDSPLHF
.,many,TRBV6-6,TRBJ2-3,TGTGCCAGCAGTTACGTTTGGTCTAGCACAGATACGCAGTATTTT,CASSYVWSSTDTQYF
TRBD2,many,TRBV20-1,TRBJ2-6,TGCAGTGCTAGGCGGGGGGGGAACTCTGGGGCCAACGTCCTGACTTTC,CSARRGGNSGANVLTF
.,many,TRBV5-6,TRBJ1-5,TGTGCCAGCAGCTTGTCGCGGATCAGACAGCCCCAGCATTTT,CASSLSRIRQPQHF
TRBD1,many,TRBV18,TRBJ2-1,TGTGCCAGCTCACCACAACCCGGGACAGGTCCCTACAATGAGCAGTTCTTC,CASSPQPGTGPYNEQFF